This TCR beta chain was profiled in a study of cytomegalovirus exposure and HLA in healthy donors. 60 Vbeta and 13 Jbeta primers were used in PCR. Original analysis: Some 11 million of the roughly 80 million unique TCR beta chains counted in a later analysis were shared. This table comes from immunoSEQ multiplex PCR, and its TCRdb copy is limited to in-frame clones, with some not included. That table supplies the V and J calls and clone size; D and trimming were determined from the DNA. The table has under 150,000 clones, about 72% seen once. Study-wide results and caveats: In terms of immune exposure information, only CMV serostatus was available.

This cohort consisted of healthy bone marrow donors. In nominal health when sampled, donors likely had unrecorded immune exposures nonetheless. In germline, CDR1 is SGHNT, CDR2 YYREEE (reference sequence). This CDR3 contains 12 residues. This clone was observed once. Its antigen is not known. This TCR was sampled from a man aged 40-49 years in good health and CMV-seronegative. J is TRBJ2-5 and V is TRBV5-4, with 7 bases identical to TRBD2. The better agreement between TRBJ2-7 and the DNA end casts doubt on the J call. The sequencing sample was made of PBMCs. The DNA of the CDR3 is TGTGCCAGCAGCTCGCGGGAGAACGAGCAGTACTTC. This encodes CASSSRENEQYF.